This entry is about one T cell receptor beta chain. This record comes from a study of blood T cell repertoires in COVID-19. This CDR3 has 14 amino acids. Trimming removed 2 bases from V and 8 bases from J, with 15 bases in between. Germline V gene sequence: CDR1 LNHDA, CDR2 SQIVND (reference sequence). The protocol was immunoSEQ multiplex PCR, while the TCRdb copy is restricted to in-frame clones and leaves out a portion. The table lists 270,000 or so clones, roughly 90% of them singletons, with 2.1% in the top ten. Sequencing was carried out using peripheral blood. The clonotype comes from an older woman with COVID-19, enrolled during active disease. V usage is TRBV19 and J usage is TRBJ1-1, with D perhaps TRBD1 (6 bases). Written as DNA, the CDR3 is TGTGCCAGTAGTATATCAGGACAGACCGCCGAAGCTTTCTTT. Amino acid sequence: CASSISGQTAEAFF.